This TCR beta chain appears in the sequencing data of a study of T-cell reconstitution after alpha-beta-depleted transplantation in children. The study's findings and limits: The authors attributed T-cell counts and diversity one year after transplant mostly to newly produced T cells. Surviving thymic progenitors and recipient T cells were the source of high TCRbeta diversity at day 60 in some patients. Roughly two months post-transplant, alpha-beta T cells reportedly originated from several hundred graft clones that had expanded.

Losses at the gene ends were 1 base for V and 2 bases for J; bases not matched to a gene: 6. Germline CDR1 LGHNA, CDR2 YNFKEQ. The CDR3 consists of 17 residues. A TCRbeta library incorporating unique molecular identifiers was prepared. Each CDR3 protein gets one entry after TCRdb re-called the PCR reads with MiXCR. Of roughly 110,000 distinct CDR3 sequences in the sample, about 9.4% were seen once. This clonotype was counted between two and nine times. Its antigen is unidentified. The chain joins TRBV4-2 to TRBJ2-1, with 9 bases that match TRBD2. The clonotype originates from a boy between 2 and 10 years old with acute lymphoblastic leukemia, due to receive a stem cell transplant. This specimen was PBMCs, taken before TCRalphabeta/CD19-depleted stem cell transplant. CDR3 coding DNA: TGTGCCAGCAGCCAAGTGGGTAGCGGGAGCGCCTACAATGAGCAGTTCTTC. Translating gives CASSQVGSGSAYNEQFF.